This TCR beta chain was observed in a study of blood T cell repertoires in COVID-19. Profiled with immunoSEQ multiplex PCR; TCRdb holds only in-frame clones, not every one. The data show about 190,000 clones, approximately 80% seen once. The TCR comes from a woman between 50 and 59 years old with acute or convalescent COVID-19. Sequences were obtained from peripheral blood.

This chain's CDR3 is CASSLRSGGPYEQYF. The DNA of the CDR3 is TGTGCCAGCAGCTTGAGGAGCGGGGGACCCTACGAGCAGTACTTC. The V and J genes are TRBV11-2 and TRBJ2-7; 8 bases line up with TRBD2. V lost 3 bases and J lost 2; bases outside the gene matches: 6. This CDR3 has 15 amino acids. Germline-derived CDR1 and CDR2 are SGHAT and FQNNGV.